A selection of T cell receptor beta chains follows, all from one sample in a study of T cell clones after liver transplantation. Generated by immunoSEQ multiplex PCR, the TCRdb table keeps only in-frame clones and is missing some. The repertoire consists of about 33,000 clones, with around 96% occurring once and the leading ten covering 25% to 30%. Sequences were derived from CD8+ T cells from blood, sampled 12 months after liver transplant. Source of these receptors: a human patient who received a liver transplant. Certain T cells may be donor cells from the graft. The CDR3 runs from the conserved cysteine through the conserved F or W. A D gene is named only where the DNA matches it firmly. The size entry is marked missing in some rows and otherwise reads once, few, many or a size class.

j_call: TRBJ2-1
clone_size: -
d_call: -
v_call: TRBV7-3
cdr3_aa: CASSSDGNEQFF
cdr3_nt: TGTGCCAGCAGCTCGGACGGGAATGAGCAGTTCTTC

j_call: TRBJ2-7
clone_size: few
d_call: -
v_call: TRBV6-1
cdr3_aa: CASSANIPAAYEQYF
cdr3_nt: TGTGCCAGCAGTGCCAACATCCCCGCGGCCTACGAGCAGTACTTC

j_call: TRBJ1-2
clone_size: -
d_call: -
v_call: TRBV5-4
cdr3_aa: CASSEPDRHYGYTF
cdr3_nt: TGTGCCAGCAGCGAACCGGACAGACACTATGGCTACACCTTC

j_call: TRBJ2-1
clone_size: -
d_call: -
v_call: TRBV9
cdr3_aa: CASRSRTDASSYNEQFF
cdr3_nt: TGTGCCAGCAGGTCTCGGACGGACGCCAGCTCCTACAATGAGCAGTTCTTC

j_call: TRBJ2-3
clone_size: -
d_call: TRBD1
v_call: TRBV28
cdr3_aa: CASSPGTASPGDTQYF
cdr3_nt: TGTGCCAGCAGCCCTGGGACAGCCTCACCTGGAGATACGCAGTATTTT

j_call: TRBJ2-7
clone_size: -
d_call: -
v_call: TRBV7-9
cdr3_aa: CASSLVGKGLRF
cdr3_nt: TGTGCCAGCAGCTTAGTTGGAAAGGGACTCCGCTTC

j_call: TRBJ2-3
clone_size: -
d_call: TRBD1
v_call: TRBV11-2
cdr3_aa: CASSDRGFGADTQYF
cdr3_nt: TGTGCCAGCAGCGACAGGGGTTTTGGGGCAGATACGCAGTATTTT

j_call: TRBJ2-2
clone_size: -
d_call: -
v_call: TRBV5-4
cdr3_aa: CASSSDSTGELFF
cdr3_nt: TGTGCCAGCAGCTCGGATTCCACCGGGGAGCTGTTTTTT

j_call: TRBJ1-1
clone_size: -
d_call: -
v_call: TRBV6-5
cdr3_aa: CASSYTLGGSTEAFF
cdr3_nt: TGTGCCAGCAGTTACACCCTCGGGGGGAGCACTGAAGCTTTCTTT

j_call: TRBJ1-5
clone_size: -
d_call: -
v_call: TRBV27
cdr3_aa: CASSRSYSNQPQHF
cdr3_nt: TGTGCCAGCAGCAGATCCTATAGCAATCAGCCCCAGCATTTT

j_call: TRBJ1-5
clone_size: -
d_call: -
v_call: TRBV5-8
cdr3_aa: CASSSYDKYQPQHF
cdr3_nt: TGTGCCAGCAGCTCCTACGACAAGTACCAGCCCCAGCATTTT

j_call: TRBJ2-7
clone_size: -
d_call: -
v_call: TRBV10-2
cdr3_aa: CASSSRQRDYEQYF
cdr3_nt: TGCGCCAGCAGTTCTCGACAGAGAGATTACGAGCAGTACTTC

j_call: TRBJ1-1
clone_size: -
d_call: -
v_call: TRBV7-9
cdr3_aa: CASSLVFENTEAFF
cdr3_nt: TGTGCCAGCAGCTTAGTTTTCGAGAACACTGAAGCTTTCTTT

j_call: TRBJ2-3
clone_size: -
d_call: TRBD2
v_call: TRBV7-8
cdr3_aa: CASSLGGGGWTDTQYF
cdr3_nt: TGTGCCAGCAGCTTAGGGGGGGGTGGCTGGACAGATACGCAGTATTTT

j_call: TRBJ2-7
clone_size: -
d_call: -
v_call: TRBV4-3
cdr3_aa: CASSQDTGGWYEQYF
cdr3_nt: TGCGCCAGCAGCCAAGATACGGGGGGCTGGTACGAGCAGTACTTC

j_call: TRBJ1-3
clone_size: -
d_call: -
v_call: TRBV7-6
cdr3_aa: CASSLGGLYSGNTIYF
cdr3_nt: TGTGCCAGCAGCTTAGGCGGGCTATACTCTGGAAACACCATATATTTT

j_call: TRBJ1-5
clone_size: -
d_call: TRBD1
v_call: TRBV28
cdr3_aa: CASSPMDRGYQPQHF
cdr3_nt: TGTGCCAGCAGTCCAATGGACAGGGGCTATCAGCCCCAGCATTTT

j_call: TRBJ2-2
clone_size: -
d_call: TRBD1
v_call: TRBV9
cdr3_aa: CASSGRDRVRLNTGELFF
cdr3_nt: TGTGCCAGCAGCGGACGGGACAGGGTAAGACTGAACACCGGGGAGCTGTTTTTT

j_call: TRBJ2-1
clone_size: -
d_call: TRBD2
v_call: TRBV7-9
cdr3_aa: CASSPAGVGNEQFF
cdr3_nt: TGTGCCAGCAGCCCGGCGGGAGTGGGGAATGAGCAGTTCTTC

j_call: TRBJ2-7
clone_size: -
d_call: -
v_call: TRBV6-1
cdr3_aa: CASMGGSYEQYF
cdr3_nt: TGTGCCAGCATGGGGGGCTCCTACGAGCAGTACTTC

j_call: TRBJ2-1
clone_size: once
d_call: TRBD2
v_call: TRBV4-1
cdr3_aa: CASSPREGTEQFF
cdr3_nt: TGCGCCAGCAGCCCGAGGGAGGGCACTGAGCAGTTCTTC

j_call: TRBJ2-1
clone_size: -
d_call: -
v_call: TRBV7-9
cdr3_aa: CASSLEASSEQFF
cdr3_nt: TGTGCCAGCAGCTTAGAGGCATCATCGGAGCAGTTCTTC

j_call: TRBJ2-1
clone_size: -
d_call: TRBD2
v_call: TRBV5-4
cdr3_aa: CASSFQGGNEQFF
cdr3_nt: TGTGCCAGCAGCTTTCAGGGAGGGAATGAGCAGTTCTTC

j_call: TRBJ2-3
clone_size: -
d_call: TRBD2
v_call: TRBV9
cdr3_aa: CASSVAGGDTQYF
cdr3_nt: TGTGCCAGCAGCGTAGCGGGGGGAGATACGCAGTATTTT

j_call: TRBJ2-7
clone_size: -
d_call: -
v_call: TRBV6-1
cdr3_aa: CASSEGGGNSYEQYF
cdr3_nt: TGTGCCAGCAGTGAAGGGGGCGGGAACTCCTACGAGCAGTACTTC

j_call: TRBJ2-1
clone_size: -
d_call: TRBD1
v_call: TRBV10-3
cdr3_aa: CAISDSGGLYNEQFF
cdr3_nt: TGTGCCATCAGTGACTCAGGGGGTTTATACAATGAGCAGTTCTTC

j_call: TRBJ2-7
clone_size: few
d_call: -
v_call: TRBV29-1
cdr3_aa: CSVEGDGSSYEQYF
cdr3_nt: TGCAGCGTTGAAGGTGACGGGAGCTCCTACGAGCAGTACTTC

j_call: TRBJ2-2
clone_size: -
d_call: -
v_call: TRBV5-8
cdr3_aa: CASSLEVVGELFF
cdr3_nt: TGTGCCAGCAGCTTGGAGGTTGTCGGGGAGCTGTTTTTT

j_call: TRBJ2-1
clone_size: -
d_call: -
v_call: TRBV11-1
cdr3_aa: CASYGELSNEQFF
cdr3_nt: TGTGCCAGCTACGGGGAGTTAAGCAATGAGCAGTTCTTC

j_call: TRBJ1-1
clone_size: -
d_call: -
v_call: TRBV30
cdr3_aa: CAWSVYSRLNTEAFF
cdr3_nt: TGTGCCTGGAGTGTATATAGCCGATTGAACACTGAAGCTTTCTTT

j_call: TRBJ2-7
clone_size: -
d_call: -
v_call: TRBV30
cdr3_aa: CAWAFEGDSYEQYF
cdr3_nt: TGTGCCTGGGCCTTTGAGGGCGATTCCTACGAGCAGTACTTC

j_call: TRBJ2-3
clone_size: -
d_call: TRBD2
v_call: TRBV7-8
cdr3_aa: CASSWQLAGGPEDTQYF
cdr3_nt: TGTGCCAGCAGCTGGCAACTAGCGGGAGGGCCTGAAGATACGCAGTATTTT

j_call: TRBJ2-1
clone_size: -
d_call: TRBD2
v_call: TRBV29-1
cdr3_aa: CSVARYSGTRANEQFF
cdr3_nt: TGCAGCGTTGCCCGGTATAGCGGGACCCGAGCCAATGAGCAGTTCTTC

j_call: TRBJ2-7
clone_size: -
d_call: TRBD1
v_call: TRBV27
cdr3_aa: CASSLLGTGNHEQYF
cdr3_nt: TGTGCCAGCAGTTTATTGGGGACAGGGAACCACGAGCAGTACTTC

j_call: TRBJ1-1
clone_size: once
d_call: -
v_call: TRBV27
cdr3_aa: CASSNSGGRSEAFF
cdr3_nt: TGTGCCAGCTCCAATTCTGGAGGTCGGTCTGAAGCTTTCTTT

j_call: TRBJ2-1
clone_size: -
d_call: TRBD2
v_call: TRBV9
cdr3_aa: CASSELANSYNEQFF
cdr3_nt: TGTGCCAGCAGCGAACTAGCGAACTCCTACAATGAGCAGTTCTTC

j_call: TRBJ1-4
clone_size: -
d_call: TRBD1
v_call: TRBV15
cdr3_aa: CATSRATGELKLFF
cdr3_nt: TGTGCCACCAGCAGAGCGACAGGGGAGCTGAAACTGTTTTTT

j_call: TRBJ2-1
clone_size: -
d_call: TRBD2
v_call: TRBV29-1
cdr3_aa: CSVEGERELPYNEQFF
cdr3_nt: TGCAGCGTTGAGGGCGAGCGGGAGTTGCCCTACAATGAGCAGTTCTTC